The next 5 T cell receptor beta chains were all read from a single sample in a study of shared clonotypes between healthy human individuals. Here immunoSEQ multiplex PCR was the method, and the copy in TCRdb shows in-frame clones only, minus some. The sample shows under 600,000 clones, around 78% of them seen only once. The specimen sequenced was PBMCs. These receptors all come from a woman between 35 and 50 years old in good health. Some clones in this sample may be carry-over from other donors' samples.

The chain is built from TRBV15 and TRBJ2-4; D is unresolved. Trimming stripped 3 bases from V and 16 bases from J, with 16 bases between. Germline V lookup: CDR1 LNHNV, CDR2 YYDKDF (reference sequence). This CDR3 has 12 residues. The CDR3 is CATSSDRVWVYF. The DNA of the CDR3 is TGTGCCACCAGCAGTGATCGGGTGTGGGTTTACTTC.

CDR3 sequence (DNA): TGTGCCAGCAGCTTGGGTGGGGTATCCTACAATGAGCAGTTCTTC. Amino acids: CASSLGGVSYNEQFF. The rearrangement joins TRBV5-6 to TRBJ2-1; D gene ambiguous. This CDR3 contains 15 residues. The germline V gene encodes CDR1 SGHDT and CDR2 YYEEEE. Trimming pared 0 bases from V and 1 base from J, leaving 8 bases between.

The V call is TRBV27, the J call TRBJ2-5; 7 bases are a match to TRBD1. Germline V gives CDR1 MNHEY, CDR2 SMNVEV (reference sequence). The CDR3 loop spans 15 amino acids. V dropped 2 bases and J dropped 7; count of bases not matched to a gene: 10. CDR3 bases: TGTGCCAGCAGTTTAGGACAGGTCCCTTTGGGGACCCAGTACTTC. This sequence encodes CASSLGQVPLGTQYF.

This sequence joins TRBV4-1 and TRBJ2-7; D might be TRBD2 (6 bases). The CDR3 is made up of 15 amino acids. Germline loops: CDR1 MGHRA, CDR2 YSYEKL. Deletions cut 3 bases from V and 2 bases from J, with 14 bases between. The CDR3 region has the DNA TGCGCCAGCAGCCACTTGGAGGCGGGGCCCTACGAGCAGTACTTC. It codes for CASSHLEAGPYEQYF.

V gene TRBV5-1 combines with J gene TRBJ1-5, with D possibly TRBD1 on 5 matching bases. CDR1 and CDR2 (germline): SGHRS, YFSETQ. The V gene lost 0 bases and the J gene lost 9 bases, with 13 bases spanning the gap. The CDR3 sequence is 14 residues long. The CDR3 region has the DNA TGCGCCAGCAGCTTGGGTGTGGGGACCGGGCCCCAGCATTTT. Protein product: CASSLGVGTGPQHF.